The T cell receptor (beta chain) under discussion was sequenced for a study of early T cells in non-severe SARS-CoV-2 infection. This clonotype was picked up a small number of times. V gave up 5 bases and J gave up 1 base; unmatched junction bases: 2. The CDR3 sequence is 16 residues long. TCRdb ran MiXCR on the 5' RACE reads and lists one entry per CDR3 protein. The sample includes 50,000 to 85,000 distinct CDR3 sequences, approximately 10% of them seen just once. This receptor was taken from an adult who was a healthcare worker with PCR-confirmed SARS-CoV-2 infection or an uninfected control (not recorded which). The material sequenced was whole blood. The V gene is TRBV12-3 or TRBV12-4, the J gene TRBJ2-1; 13 bases agree with TRBD2. CDR3 in DNA: TGTGCCAGCAGTGGGACTAGCGGGACTTCCTACAATGAGCAGTTCTTC. Its translation: CASSGTSGTSYNEQFF.